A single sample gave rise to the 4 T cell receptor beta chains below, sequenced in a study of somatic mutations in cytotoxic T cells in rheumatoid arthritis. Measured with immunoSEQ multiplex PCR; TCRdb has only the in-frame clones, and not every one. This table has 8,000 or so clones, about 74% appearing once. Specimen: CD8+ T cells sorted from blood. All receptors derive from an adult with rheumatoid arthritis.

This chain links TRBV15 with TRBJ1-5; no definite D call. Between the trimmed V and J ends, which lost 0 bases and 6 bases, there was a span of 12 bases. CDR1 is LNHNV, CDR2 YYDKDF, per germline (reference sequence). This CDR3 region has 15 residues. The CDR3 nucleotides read TGTGCCACCAGCAGAGAAAGGAGTGGCACTCAGCCCCAGCATTTT. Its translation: CATSRERSGTQPQHF.

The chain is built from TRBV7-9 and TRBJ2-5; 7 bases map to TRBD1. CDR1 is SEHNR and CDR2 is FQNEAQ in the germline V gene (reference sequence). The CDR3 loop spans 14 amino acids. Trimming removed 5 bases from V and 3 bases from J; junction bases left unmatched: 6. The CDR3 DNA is TGTGCCAGCAGCCAACCAGGGGGAAAAGAGACCCAGTACTTC. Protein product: CASSQPGGKETQYF.

The DNA of the CDR3 is TGTGCCAGCAGCTTGGGGACAGGAGGTGGGTACAATGAGCAGTTCTTC. As protein: CASSLGTGGGYNEQFF. The chain has TRBV5-6 and TRBJ2-1; 7 positions agree with TRBD1. The CDR3 is made up of 16 amino acids. The junction had 7 bases not matched to a gene; V was cut back by 0 bases and J by 4 bases. Germline-derived CDR1 and CDR2 are SGHDT and YYEEEE.

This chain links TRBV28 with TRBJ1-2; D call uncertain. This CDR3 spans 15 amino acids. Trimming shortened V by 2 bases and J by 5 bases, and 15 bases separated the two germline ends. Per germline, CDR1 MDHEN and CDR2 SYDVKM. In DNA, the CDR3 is TGTGCCAGCAGTTTAAAGTCCGTTCCACCTTATGGCTACACCTTC. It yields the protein CASSLKSVPPYGYTF.